These 15 T cell receptor beta chains came from one sample sequenced in a study of CD8 T cells in ankylosing spondylitis (dated by TCRdb to the late 2010s). These TCRs' antigens remain unknown. Paper-wide results and their limitations: Blood from ankylosing spondylitis patients appeared to be characterized by a TCR beta motif made up of seven or eight highly homologous amino acid variants.

Library preparation employed 5' RACE. Instrument on record: Illumina HiSeq 2500. TCRdb reran the public reads through fastp at Q25 and MiXCR, keeping productive beta chains. CDR3 protein duplicates are merged, each entry listing the most common genes and DNA. The sample records around 770,000 distinct CDR3 sequences, around 20% of which are singletons. The ten largest make up under 20% of the sample. Sequencing input: blood, either unsorted or a sorted T cell fraction (not recorded which). The receptors originated from a male donor with ankylosing spondylitis.

The chain has TRBV15 and TRBJ2-4; D unresolved. Germline V gene sequence: CDR1 LNHNV, CDR2 YYDKDF (reference sequence). V was pared by 5 bases and J by 3 bases, with 20 bases between. CDR3 length: 17 residues. CDR3 nucleotide sequence: TGTGCCACCAGCCCCATTCCGCCTATCTTGGGCAAAAACATTCAGTACTTC. This translates into CATSPIPPILGKNIQYF.

This clonotype came up a few times. Here the CDR3 reads CSAAGSYQETQYF. As DNA, the CDR3 is TGCAGCGCAGCGGGAAGTTACCAAGAGACCCAGTACTTC. V usage is TRBV29-1 and J usage is TRBJ2-5, with TRBD2 identical over 7 bases. Unmatched junction bases numbered 5, after V lost 7 bases and J lost 0 bases. The CDR3 spans 13 residues. Germline values: CDR1 SQVTM, CDR2 ANQGSEA.

This clonotype was observed a few times. The chain uses TRBV20-1 and TRBJ1-5, with D possibly matching TRBD1 (6 bases). V was shortened by 7 bases and J by 3 bases, with 16 bases between the two germline ends. CDR3 length: 14 residues. CDR1 is DFQATT and CDR2 is SNEGSKA in the germline V gene (reference sequence). This CDR3 reads CSVKRGAHNQPQHF. The DNA for the CDR3 is TGCAGTGTTAAGCGGGGGGCCCACAATCAGCCCCAGCATTTT.

The chain recombines TRBV6-1 with TRBJ2-7; 8 bases match TRBD2. V lost 5 bases to trimming and J lost 1 base; unmatched junction nucleotides: 4. This CDR3 spans 14 amino acids. The germline gives CDR1 MNHNS, CDR2 SASEGT. CDR3 bases: TGTGCCAGCAGTCGCCGGGAGGGTTCCTACGAGCAGTACTTC. This sequence encodes CASSRREGSYEQYF.

The chain has TRBV12-3 or TRBV12-4 and TRBJ1-2; 9 bases fit TRBD1. This CDR3 comprises 14 residues. The V and J ends lost 3 bases and 3 bases, in that order; junction bases with no gene match: 2. The CDR3 DNA follows: TGTGCCAGCAGTTTTGGGACAGGGCACTATGGCTACACCTTC. Translation: CASSFGTGHYGYTF.

This clonotype was observed a handful of times. The chain links TRBV11-3 to TRBJ1-1; D might be TRBD1 (6 bases). The V end was cut by 0 bases, the J end by 4 bases, with 12 bases between. Germline V CDR1 and CDR2: SGHNT, YENEEA. The CDR3 has 15 residues. CDR3: CASSLDQGRGTEAFF. CDR3 sequence (DNA): TGTGCCAGCAGCTTAGATCAGGGGAGGGGCACTGAAGCTTTCTTT.

This clonotype was detected a few times. J is TRBJ2-5 and V is TRBV4-1, with D perhaps being TRBD1 or TRBD2 (5 bases each). Germline V CDR1 and CDR2: MGHRA, YSYEKL. V gave up 0 bases and J gave up 5 bases, with 16 bases separating them. The CDR3 is 16 residues long. The CDR3 region is CASSQDSGPSRETQYF. The CDR3 region has the DNA TGCGCCAGCAGCCAAGATTCGGGACCCTCGAGGGAGACCCAGTACTTC.

This clonotype has a handful of counts. This CDR3 reads CASTGQGRIYEQYF. CDR3 in DNA: TGTGCCAGCACCGGACAGGGGCGAATCTACGAGCAGTACTTC. The chain links TRBV6-1 to TRBJ2-7; 9 nucleotides agree with TRBD1. V shed 7 bases, J shed 3 bases, and the junction held 7 bases outside the gene matches. Germline lookup yields CDR1 MNHNS and CDR2 SASEGT. The CDR3 loop spans 14 amino acids.

The chain carries TRBV7-9 and TRBJ2-1; the D is unclear. This CDR3 region has 13 residues. The V end lost 6 bases, the J end lost 6 bases, and 12 bases lay between the germline ends. CDR1 and CDR2 (germline): SEHNR, FQNEAQ (reference sequence). In DNA, the CDR3 is TGTGCCAGCAGGGCAACCGCGAGCAATGAGCAGTTCTTC. Protein: CASRATASNEQFF.

The V and J genes are TRBV6-5 and TRBJ1-5; 7 positions match TRBD1. J was trimmed by 8 bases and V by 2 bases; bases with no gene match: 15. The germline V gene has CDR1 MNHEY and CDR2 SVGAGI. The CDR3 extends over 17 amino acids. The CDR3 nucleotides are TGTGCCAGCAGTTACCGGAGTACAGGGGCCGGGGGGGAGCCCCAGCATTTT. Protein: CASSYRSTGAGGEPQHF.

CDR3: CATSESRREQFF. The DNA of the CDR3 is TGTGCCACCAGTGAGTCTAGGAGGGAGCAGTTCTTC. J is TRBJ2-1 and V is TRBV24-1; tentatively, D is TRBD2 (5 bases). Per the germline V gene, CDR1 is KGHDR and CDR2 is SFDVKD. V lost 4 bases to trimming and J lost 10 bases, with 10 bases between them. The CDR3 totals 12 residues.

Only a few counts were recorded for this clonotype. J is TRBJ1-4 and V is TRBV6-5, with TRBD1 as a possible D gene (5 bases). CDR1 and CDR2 (germline): MNHEY, SVGAGI. V was pared by 2 bases and J by 0 bases, with 13 bases between. The CDR3 covers 17 residues. The CDR3 nucleotides read TGTGCCAGCAGTTACGGCGGGGCGGACGCAACTAATGAAAAACTGTTTTTT. It encodes CASSYGGADATNEKLFF.

V is TRBV29-1 and J is TRBJ2-7, with a weak D call TRBD2 (5 bases). This CDR3 contains 14 residues. Germline lookup yields CDR1 SQVTM and CDR2 ANQGSEA. Trimming removed 4 bases from V and 2 bases from J, with 15 bases in between. The chain's CDR3 is CSVGPSGTPYEQYF. The CDR3 DNA is TGCAGCGTTGGGCCCTCGGGAACCCCCTACGAGCAGTACTTC.

This clonotype showed up many times. The rearrangement uses TRBV12-3 or TRBV12-4 and TRBJ2-1, with TRBD2 matching 9 bases. V lost 6 bases and J lost 8; bases outside the gene matches: 14. CDR3 size: 16 residues. The CDR3, as DNA: TGTGCCAGCAGCCCTGTACTGGCGGGAGGGTCCGATGAGCAGTTCTTC. Its translation is CASSPVLAGGSDEQFF.

The chain uses TRBV15 and TRBJ2-5; 9 bases map to TRBD2. This CDR3 spans 15 amino acids. The ends lost 1 base at V and 5 bases at J; junction bases unmatched: 5. Germline V gene lookup returns CDR1 LNHNV and CDR2 YYDKDF (reference sequence). For the CDR3, the DNA is TGTGCCACCAGCAGAGGGGGACTAGCAAGCGAGACCCAGTACTTC. Its protein is CATSRGGLASETQYF.